The T cell receptor (beta chain) under discussion was sequenced for a study of CXCR3-negative and CXCR3-positive naive CD8 T cells. Notes on the study in general: Comparably high diversity was seen in both naive subsets, and much lower diversity in memory CD8+ cells. Within a donor, both naive subsets shared TRBV-TRBJ usage, unlike memory cells.

Identification of naive CD8+ T cells rested on CD45RO-CCR7+CD27+CD95- status. CDR3 length equals 16 residues. Germline CDR1 SGHAT, CDR2 FQNNGV. UMI-labeled TRB cDNA libraries were prepared by 5' RACE. TCRdb reprocessed the 5' RACE reads, with one entry per CDR3 protein and no DNA. This table lists tens of thousands of distinct CDR3 sequences. On this clonotype: What it binds is not known.

The genes are TRBV11-2 and TRBJ2-5; TCRdb's assignment of TRBD2 cannot be checked, as there is no DNA. Specimen: naive CXCR3- CD8+ T cells from blood. The subset: CD45RO-CCR7+CD27+CD95- naive CD8+ T cells lacking CXCR3 (TNR3-). The receptor was isolated from a human donor in good health. Some clones in this sample may be carry-over from other donors' samples. The CDR3 region is CASSPQLAGAQETQYF.